This T cell receptor (beta chain) was observed in a study of shared clonotypes between healthy human individuals. About the study: Every donor yielded three CD4 naive, three CD4 memory, two CD8 naive and one CD8 memory plate. Study-wide results and caveats: The naive CD4 repertoires of a handful of donors were compared, and around 4.7% of clonotypes were shared.

This CDR3 comprises 15 residues. Germline V gene sequence: CDR1 SGHTS, CDR2 YDEGEE. Trimming cost V 4 bases and J 4 bases, with 17 bases left between them. Genomic DNA belonging to each subset was distributed in equal measure over several immunoSEQ plates. The data were produced by immunoSEQ multiplex PCR, yet TCRdb's version contains in-frame clones alone and is incomplete. The profile shows 650,000 to 750,000 clones, around 72% of them singletons. A note on this clone: Its antigen remains unidentified.

The specimen sequenced was memory CD4+ T cells sorted from blood. The subset: CD45RA-negative fraction. The V and J genes are TRBV5-8 and TRBJ1-1; D might be TRBD1 (6 bases). The receptor was isolated from a woman aged 25 to 39 in good health. CDR3 sequence: CASSRDRRGGTEAFF. As DNA, the CDR3 is TGTGCCAGCAGCCGGGACCGCCGAGGGGGCACTGAAGCTTTCTTT.